This T cell receptor (beta chain) was profiled in a study of blood T cells in healthy people across ages. Per sample, extraction of total RNA gave at least 6 micrograms in every case. The CDR3 runs to 14 residues. The J segment lost 4 bases and the V segment lost 3 bases, leaving 1 base of the junction unmatched. Per germline, CDR1 SGDLS and CDR2 YYNGEE. Findings and limits, study-wide: PBMCs that were unsorted prevented a conclusive naive versus antigen-experienced comparison. Roughly linear age-related decline in beta diversity appeared, significant by age about 40.

Through a sample-barcoded 5' primer and a J-beta primer mix, a second PCR was run for roughly 6 to 12 cycles. One entry per CDR3 protein, called by TCRdb with MiXCR from the 5' RACE reads. The top ten hold over 5% of the sample, which has over 1,200,000 distinct CDR3 sequences, approximately 59% seen once. Concerning this clonotype itself: Its antigen is still unknown.

This sequence joins TRBV9 and TRBJ2-5; TRBD2 matches at 12 bases. The clonotype comes from a man aged 18 to 30 in good health. Sequenced input: blood. CDR3 DNA: TGTGCCAGCAGCGGGACTAGCGGGGTAGAGACCCAGTACTTC. Translated: CASSGTSGVETQYF.